Following are 3 T cell receptor beta chains from one sample sequenced in a study of T-cell reconstitution after alpha-beta-depleted transplantation in children. Preparing the TCRbeta library involved the use of unique molecular identifiers. TCRdb passed the PCR reads through MiXCR, listing each CDR3 protein once. The repertoire has thousands of distinct CDR3 sequences, roughly 19% of them found once; the top ten carry approximately 51%. The input for sequencing was PBMCs, mostly from graft donor cells, taken 180 days after TCRalphabeta/CD19-depleted stem cell transplant. The receptors originated from a male patient aged 2-10 years who had a stem cell transplant for acute lymphoblastic leukemia, so the T cells may come from the graft donor.

This clonotype was counted ten times or more. The V call is TRBV7-9, the J call TRBJ2-7; TRBD1 agrees at 7 bases. CDR1 SEHNR and CDR2 FQNEAQ come from the germline V gene (reference sequence). The V and J ends lost 4 bases and 6 bases, in that order; junction bases with no gene match: 3. The CDR3 consists of 12 residues. The CDR3 sequence is CASSSPGGEQYF. In DNA form, the CDR3 reads TGTGCCAGCAGCTCCCCAGGGGGCGAGCAGTACTTC.

The sample holds many counts of this clonotype. The V gene is TRBV6-5, the J gene TRBJ1-1, with 8 bases aligning to TRBD1. The trim removed 9 bases at V and 4 bases at J, leaving 7 bases unmatched. Germline V gene lookup returns CDR1 MNHEY and CDR2 SVGAGI. The CDR3 runs to 13 residues. DNA for the CDR3: TGTGCCAGTCTCAGGGGGCAAGGCACTGAAGCTTTCTTT. Translating gives CASLRGQGTEAFF.

This clonotype appeared many times. This rearrangement joins TRBV5-5 to TRBJ2-5, with TRBD2 as a possible D gene (6 bases). Germline loops: CDR1 SGHKS, CDR2 YYEKEE (reference sequence). The CDR3 runs 14 residues. Trimming cost V 1 base and J 3 bases, with 10 bases left between them. The DNA of the CDR3 is TGTGCCAGCAGCTTGCCAGCGGGCAAAGAGACCCAGTACTTC. Translation: CASSLPAGKETQYF.